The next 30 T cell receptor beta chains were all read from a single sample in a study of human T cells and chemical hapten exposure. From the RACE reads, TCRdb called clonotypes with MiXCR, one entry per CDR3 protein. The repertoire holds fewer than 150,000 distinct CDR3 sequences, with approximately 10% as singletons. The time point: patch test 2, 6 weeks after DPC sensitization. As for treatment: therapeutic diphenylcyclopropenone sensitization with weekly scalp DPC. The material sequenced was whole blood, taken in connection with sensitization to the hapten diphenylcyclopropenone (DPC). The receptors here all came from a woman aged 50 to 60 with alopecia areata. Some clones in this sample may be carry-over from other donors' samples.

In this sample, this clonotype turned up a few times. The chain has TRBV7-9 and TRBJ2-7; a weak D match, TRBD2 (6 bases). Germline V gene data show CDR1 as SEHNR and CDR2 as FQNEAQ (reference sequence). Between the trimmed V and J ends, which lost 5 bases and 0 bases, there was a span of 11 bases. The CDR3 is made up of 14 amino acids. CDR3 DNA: TGTGCCAGCAGCCTCCTCGGGAGCTCCTACGAGCAGTACTTC. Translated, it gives CASSLLGSSYEQYF.

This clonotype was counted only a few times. The CDR3 DNA is TGTGCCAGCAGCTGGGGGGACAGGGACGAGCAGTACTTC. Amino acids: CASSWGDRDEQYF. The chain recombines TRBV5-4 with TRBJ2-7; TRBD1 aligns across 9 bases. CDR3 length equals 13 residues. Germline V CDR1 and CDR2: SGHNT, YYREEE (reference sequence). The V and J ends lost 3 bases and 5 bases, in that order; junction bases with no gene match: 3.

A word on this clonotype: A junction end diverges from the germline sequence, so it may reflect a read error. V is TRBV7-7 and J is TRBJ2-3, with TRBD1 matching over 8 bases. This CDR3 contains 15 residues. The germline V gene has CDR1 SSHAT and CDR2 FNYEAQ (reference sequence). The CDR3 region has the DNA TGTGCTAGCAGCCGGGGACAGGCTAGCACAGATACGCAGTATTTT. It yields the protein CASSRGQASTDTQYF.

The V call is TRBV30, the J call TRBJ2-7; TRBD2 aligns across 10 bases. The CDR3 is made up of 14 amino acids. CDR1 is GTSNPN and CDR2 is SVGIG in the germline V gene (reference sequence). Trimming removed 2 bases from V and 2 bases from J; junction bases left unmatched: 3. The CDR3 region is CAWSPSGRAYEQYF. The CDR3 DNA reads TGTGCCTGGAGTCCCAGCGGGAGGGCCTACGAGCAGTACTTC.

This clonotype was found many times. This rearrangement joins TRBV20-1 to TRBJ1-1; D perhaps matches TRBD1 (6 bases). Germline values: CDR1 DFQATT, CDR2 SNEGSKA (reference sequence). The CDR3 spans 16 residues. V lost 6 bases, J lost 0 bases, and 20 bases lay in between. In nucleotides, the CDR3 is TGCAGTGCCAACCGCCAGGGGCGTTGGATGAACACTGAAGCTTTCTTT. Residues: CSANRQGRWMNTEAFF.

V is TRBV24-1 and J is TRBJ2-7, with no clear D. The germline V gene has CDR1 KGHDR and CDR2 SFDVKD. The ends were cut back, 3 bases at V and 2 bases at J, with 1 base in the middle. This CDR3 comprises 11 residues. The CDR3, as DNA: TGTGCCACCAGTGATGCCTACGAGCAGTACTTC. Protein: CATSDAYEQYF.

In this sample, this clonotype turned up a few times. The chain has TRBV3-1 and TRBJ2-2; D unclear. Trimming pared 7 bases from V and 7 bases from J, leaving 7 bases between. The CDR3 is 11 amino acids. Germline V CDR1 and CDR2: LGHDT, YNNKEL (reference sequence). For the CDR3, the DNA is TGTGCCAGCACCCATAGCGGGGAGCTGTTTTTT. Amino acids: CASTHSGELFF.

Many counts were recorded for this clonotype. This chain's CDR3 is CASSLVGGGNQPQHF. In DNA form, the CDR3 reads TGTGCCAGCAGCTTAGTGGGGGGCGGCAATCAGCCCCAGCATTTT. V usage is TRBV7-2 and J usage is TRBJ1-5; possible D gene TRBD1, 6 bases. V was trimmed by 1 base and J by 2 bases, leaving 9 bases between them. In germline, CDR1 is SGHTA, CDR2 FQGNSA. The CDR3 has 15 amino acids.

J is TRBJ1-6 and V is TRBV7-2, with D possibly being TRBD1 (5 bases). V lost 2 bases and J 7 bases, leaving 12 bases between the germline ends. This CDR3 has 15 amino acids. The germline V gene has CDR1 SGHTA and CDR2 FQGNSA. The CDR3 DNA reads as TGTGCCAGCAGCTTACCGGCAGGGTCCAATTCACCCCTCCACTTT. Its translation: CASSLPAGSNSPLHF.

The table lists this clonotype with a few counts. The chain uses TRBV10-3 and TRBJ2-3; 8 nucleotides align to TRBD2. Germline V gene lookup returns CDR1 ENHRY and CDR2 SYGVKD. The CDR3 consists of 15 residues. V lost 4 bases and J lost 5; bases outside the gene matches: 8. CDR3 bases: TGTGCCATCAGTGGTGGGACTAGAGTTGAAGATACGCAGTATTTT. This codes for CAISGGTRVEDTQYF.

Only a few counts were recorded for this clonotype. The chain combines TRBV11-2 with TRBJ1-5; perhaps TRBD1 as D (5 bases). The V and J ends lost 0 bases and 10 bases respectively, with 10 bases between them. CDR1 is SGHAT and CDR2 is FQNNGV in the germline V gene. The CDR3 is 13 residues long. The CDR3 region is CASSLDRGSPQHF. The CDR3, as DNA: TGTGCCAGCAGCTTAGATCGGGGCTCTCCCCAGCATTTT.

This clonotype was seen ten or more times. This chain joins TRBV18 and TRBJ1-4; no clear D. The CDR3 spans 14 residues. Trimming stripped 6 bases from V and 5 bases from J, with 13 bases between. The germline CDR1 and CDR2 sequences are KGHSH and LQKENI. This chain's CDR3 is CASSYRARNEKLFF. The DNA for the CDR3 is TGTGCCAGCTCCTATCGGGCTCGGAATGAAAAACTGTTTTTT. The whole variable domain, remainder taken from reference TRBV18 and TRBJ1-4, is NAGVMQNPRHLVRRRGQEARLRCSPMKGHSHVYWYRQLPEEGLKFMVYLQKENIIDESGMPKERFSAEFPKEGPSILRIQQVVRGDSAAYFCASSYRARNEKLFFGSGTQLSVL.

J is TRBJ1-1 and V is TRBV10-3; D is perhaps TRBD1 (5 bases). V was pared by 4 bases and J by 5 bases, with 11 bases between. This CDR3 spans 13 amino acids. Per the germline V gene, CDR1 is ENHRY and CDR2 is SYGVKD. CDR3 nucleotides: TGTGCCATCAGTGGGTGGCAGGGAACTGAAGCTTTCTTT. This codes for CAISGWQGTEAFF.

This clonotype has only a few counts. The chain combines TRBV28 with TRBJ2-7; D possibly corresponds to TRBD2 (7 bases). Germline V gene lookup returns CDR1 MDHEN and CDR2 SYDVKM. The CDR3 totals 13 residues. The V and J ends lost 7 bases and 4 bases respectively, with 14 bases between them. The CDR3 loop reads CASTQGGGYEQYF. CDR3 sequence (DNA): TGTGCCAGCACCCAGGGAGGGGGGTACGAGCAGTACTTC.

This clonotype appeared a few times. For the CDR3, the DNA is TGTGCCAGCTGCGAGAGGACATGGTCAGATACGCAGTATTTT. Amino acids: CASCERTWSDTQYF. The chain carries TRBV2 and TRBJ2-3; possible D gene TRBD1, 5 bases. The CDR3 is 14 amino acids. The germline V and J ends were trimmed by 8 bases and 4 bases, with 16 bases remaining between them. The germline V gene has CDR1 SNHLY and CDR2 FYNNEI.

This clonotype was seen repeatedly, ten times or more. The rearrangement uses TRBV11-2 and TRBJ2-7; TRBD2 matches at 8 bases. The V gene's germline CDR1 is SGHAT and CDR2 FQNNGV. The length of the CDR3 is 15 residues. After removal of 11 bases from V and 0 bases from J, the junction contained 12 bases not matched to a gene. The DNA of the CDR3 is TGTGCCGGCCGGATAGCGGGAAATCCCTCCTACGAGCAGTACTTC. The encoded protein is CAGRIAGNPSYEQYF.

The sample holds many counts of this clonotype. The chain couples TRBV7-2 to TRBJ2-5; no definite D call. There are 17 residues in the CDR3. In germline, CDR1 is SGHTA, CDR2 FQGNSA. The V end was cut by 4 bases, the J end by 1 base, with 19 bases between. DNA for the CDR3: TGTGCCAGCAGCTCCCGTGGGTATAGGGTGTCCCAAGAGACCCAGTACTTC. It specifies CASSSRGYRVSQETQYF.

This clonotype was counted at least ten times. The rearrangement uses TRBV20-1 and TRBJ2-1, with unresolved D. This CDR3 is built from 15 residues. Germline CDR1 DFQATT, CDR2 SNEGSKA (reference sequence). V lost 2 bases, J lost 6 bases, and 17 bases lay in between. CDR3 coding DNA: TGCAGTGCTAGACTAGTTAGTAGAGTTTCCAATGAGCAGTTCTTC. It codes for CSARLVSRVSNEQFF.

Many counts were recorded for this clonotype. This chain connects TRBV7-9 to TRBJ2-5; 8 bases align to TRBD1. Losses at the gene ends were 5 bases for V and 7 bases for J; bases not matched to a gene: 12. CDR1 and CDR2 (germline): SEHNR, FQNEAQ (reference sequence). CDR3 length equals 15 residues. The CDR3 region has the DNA TGTGCCAGCAGCCTTACCGGGGCCGGGACAGGGACCCAGTACTTC. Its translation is CASSLTGAGTGTQYF. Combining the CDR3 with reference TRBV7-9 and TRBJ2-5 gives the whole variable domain DTGVSQNPRHKITKRGQNVTFRCDPISEHNRLYWYRQTLGQGPEFLTYFQNEAQLEKSRLLSDRFSAERPKGSFSTLEIQRTEQGDSAMYLCASSLTGAGTGTQYFGPGTRLLVL.

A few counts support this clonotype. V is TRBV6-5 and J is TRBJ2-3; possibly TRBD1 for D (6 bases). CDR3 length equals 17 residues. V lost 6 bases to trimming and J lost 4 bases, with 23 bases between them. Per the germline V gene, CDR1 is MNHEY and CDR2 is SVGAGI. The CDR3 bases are TGTGCCAGCAGCTTAAACCTCCGGACAGTATCAGCAGATACGCAGTATTTT. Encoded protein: CASSLNLRTVSADTQYF.

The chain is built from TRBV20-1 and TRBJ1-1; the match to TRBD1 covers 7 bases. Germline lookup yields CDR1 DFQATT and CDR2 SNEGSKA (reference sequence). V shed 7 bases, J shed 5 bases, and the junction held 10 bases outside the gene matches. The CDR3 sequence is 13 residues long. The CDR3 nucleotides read TGCAGTGTCCTCTCGGTGACAGGGACTGAAGCTTTCTTT. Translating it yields CSVLSVTGTEAFF.

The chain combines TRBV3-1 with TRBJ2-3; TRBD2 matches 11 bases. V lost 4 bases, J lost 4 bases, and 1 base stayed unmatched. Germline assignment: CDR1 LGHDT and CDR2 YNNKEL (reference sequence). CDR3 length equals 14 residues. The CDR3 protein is CASSRLAGSDTQYF. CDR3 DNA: TGTGCCAGCAGCCGACTAGCGGGATCAGATACGCAGTATTTT.

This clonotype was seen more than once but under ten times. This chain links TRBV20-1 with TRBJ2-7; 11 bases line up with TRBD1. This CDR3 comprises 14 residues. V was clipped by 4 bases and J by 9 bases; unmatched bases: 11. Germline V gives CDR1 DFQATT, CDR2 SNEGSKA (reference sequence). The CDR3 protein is CSANPGTGGGWQYF. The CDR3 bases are TGCAGTGCTAACCCCGGGACAGGGGGTGGGTGGCAGTACTTC.

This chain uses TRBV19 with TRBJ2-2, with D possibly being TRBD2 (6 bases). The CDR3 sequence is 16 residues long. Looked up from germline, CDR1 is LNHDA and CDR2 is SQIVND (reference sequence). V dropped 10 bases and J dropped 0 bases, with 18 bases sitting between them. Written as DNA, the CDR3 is TGTGCCACCGGGGACGTCCCGGGAGCGAACACCGGGGAGCTGTTTTTT. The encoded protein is CATGDVPGANTGELFF.

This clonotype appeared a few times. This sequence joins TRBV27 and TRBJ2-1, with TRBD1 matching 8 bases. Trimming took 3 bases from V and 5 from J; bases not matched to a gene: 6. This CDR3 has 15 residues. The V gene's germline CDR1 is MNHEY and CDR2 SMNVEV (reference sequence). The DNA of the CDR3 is TGTGCCAGCAGTTTTCCAGGACAGGGAAACAATGAGCAGTTCTTC. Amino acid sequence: CASSFPGQGNNEQFF.

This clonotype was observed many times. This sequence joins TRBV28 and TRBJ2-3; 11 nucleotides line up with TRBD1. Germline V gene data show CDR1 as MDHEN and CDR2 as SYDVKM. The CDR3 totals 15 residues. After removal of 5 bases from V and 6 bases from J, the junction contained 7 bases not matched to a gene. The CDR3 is CASSPRGTGGDTQYF. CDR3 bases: TGTGCCAGCAGTCCAAGGGGGACAGGGGGTGATACGCAGTATTTT.

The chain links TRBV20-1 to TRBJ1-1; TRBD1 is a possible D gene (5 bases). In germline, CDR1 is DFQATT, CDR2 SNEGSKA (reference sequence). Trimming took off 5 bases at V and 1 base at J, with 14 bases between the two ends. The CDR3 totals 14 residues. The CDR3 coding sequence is TGCAGTGCTTCCCCCTTCGACAGGAACACTGAAGCTTTCTTT. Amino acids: CSASPFDRNTEAFF.

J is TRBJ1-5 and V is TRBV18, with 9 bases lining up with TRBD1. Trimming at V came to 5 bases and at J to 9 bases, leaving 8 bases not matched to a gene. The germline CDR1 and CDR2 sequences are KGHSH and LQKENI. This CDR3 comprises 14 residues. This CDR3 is CASSSTGGGWPQHF. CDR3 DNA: TGTGCCAGCTCATCGACAGGGGGAGGCTGGCCCCAGCATTTT.

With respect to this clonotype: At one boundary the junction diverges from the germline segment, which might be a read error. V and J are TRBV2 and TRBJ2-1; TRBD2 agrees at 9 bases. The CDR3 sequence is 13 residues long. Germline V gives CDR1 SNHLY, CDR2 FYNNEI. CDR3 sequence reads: CASSEAFSGGPVF. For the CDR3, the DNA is TGTGCCAGCAGTGAAGCATTTAGCGGGGGACCGGTCTTC.

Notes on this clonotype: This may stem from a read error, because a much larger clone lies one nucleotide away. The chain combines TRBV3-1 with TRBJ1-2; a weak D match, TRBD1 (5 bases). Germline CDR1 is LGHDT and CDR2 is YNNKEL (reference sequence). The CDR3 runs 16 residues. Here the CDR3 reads CASSPSGAAADYGHTF. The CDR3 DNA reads TGTGCCAGCAGCCCATCTGGGGCCGCGGCTGACTATGGCCACACCTTC. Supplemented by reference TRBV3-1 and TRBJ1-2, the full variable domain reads DTAVSQTPKYLVTQMGNDKSIKCEQNLGHDTMYWYKQDSKKFLKIMFSYNNKELIINETVPNRFSPKSPDKAHLNLHINSLELGDSAVYFCASSPSGAAADYGHTFGSGTRLTVV.